The rows below give T cell receptor beta chains drawn from one sample of a study of cytomegalovirus exposure and HLA in healthy donors. The repertoire was sequenced with immunoSEQ multiplex PCR; TCRdb's copy has only in-frame clones and lacks some. The sample carries approximately 160,000 clones, 65% to 85% recorded once. The material sequenced was PBMCs. Receptors were obtained from a man aged 45-60 years in good health and CMV-seropositive. The CDR3 runs from the conserved cysteine through the conserved F or W. The order of the fields is V gene, CDR3 length, D gene, clone size, J gene, CDR3 DNA, CDR3 protein. D genes are given only for firm matches. Size values are once, few and many counts, or a class for expanded clones, and some rows have none.

v_call: TRBV4-2
cdr3_length: 18
d_call: TRBD2
clone_size: .
j_call: TRBJ2-1
cdr3_nt: TGTGCCAGCAGCCAAGATAAGCTGCTAGCGGGGTTCTACAATGAGCAGTTCTTC
cdr3_aa: CASSQDKLLAGFYNEQFF

v_call: TRBV5-8
cdr3_length: 16
d_call: .
clone_size: .
j_call: TRBJ1-5
cdr3_nt: TGTGCCAGCAGCCCACGAGACAGGAATAGCAATCAGCCCCAGCATTTT
cdr3_aa: CASSPRDRNSNQPQHF

v_call: TRBV10-3
cdr3_length: 15
d_call: TRBD1
clone_size: .
j_call: TRBJ2-1
cdr3_nt: TGTGCCATCAGTGAGTCGGGACAGGCGATCAATGAGCAGTTCTTC
cdr3_aa: CAISESGQAINEQFF

v_call: TRBV27
cdr3_length: 16
d_call: .
clone_size: .
j_call: TRBJ2-3
cdr3_nt: TGTGCCAGCAGTCCCGGGTCTTTATCTAGCACAGATACGCAGTATTTT
cdr3_aa: CASSPGSLSSTDTQYF

v_call: TRBV27
cdr3_length: 15
d_call: TRBD1
clone_size: .
j_call: TRBJ1-1
cdr3_nt: TGTGCCAGCAGTCCCCGGACAGGGCTGGCCACTGAAGCTTTCTTT
cdr3_aa: CASSPRTGLATEAFF

v_call: TRBV9
cdr3_length: 15
d_call: TRBD1
clone_size: .
j_call: TRBJ1-4
cdr3_nt: TGTGCCAGCAGCCCAAGGACAGGGAAGAAGGAAAAACTGTTTTTT
cdr3_aa: CASSPRTGKKEKLFF

v_call: TRBV9
cdr3_length: 14
d_call: TRBD2
clone_size: .
j_call: TRBJ2-5
cdr3_nt: TGTGCCAGCAGCCCGACTAGCCGACAAGAGACCCAGTACTTC
cdr3_aa: CASSPTSRQETQYF

v_call: TRBV5-1
cdr3_length: 13
d_call: .
clone_size: .
j_call: TRBJ1-1
cdr3_nt: TGCGCCAGCAGCCCCGGCTTGGGCAATGAAGCTTTCTTT
cdr3_aa: CASSPGLGNEAFF

v_call: TRBV5-1
cdr3_length: 13
d_call: .
clone_size: .
j_call: TRBJ2-5
cdr3_nt: TGCGCCAGCAGCGTGACAGGAGAAGAGACCCAGTACTTC
cdr3_aa: CASSVTGEETQYF

v_call: TRBV18
cdr3_length: 15
d_call: .
clone_size: once
j_call: TRBJ2-5
cdr3_nt: TGTGCCAGCTCACCAGGTTTGGGGGGCCAAGAGACCCAGTACTTC
cdr3_aa: CASSPGLGGQETQYF

v_call: TRBV6-6
cdr3_length: 13
d_call: .
clone_size: .
j_call: TRBJ1-1
cdr3_nt: TGTGCCAGCAGCGCGGTGGAGAACACTGAAGCTTTCTTT
cdr3_aa: CASSAVENTEAFF

v_call: TRBV27
cdr3_length: 13
d_call: .
clone_size: .
j_call: TRBJ1-1
cdr3_nt: TGTGCCAGCAGTTTGGGGGGGAACACTGAAGCTTTCTTT
cdr3_aa: CASSLGGNTEAFF

v_call: TRBV28
cdr3_length: 16
d_call: .
clone_size: .
j_call: TRBJ2-5
cdr3_nt: TGTGCCAGCAGAACCCCCGGGCAGGGCAGACAAGAGACCCAGTACTTC
cdr3_aa: CASRTPGQGRQETQYF

v_call: TRBV4-1
cdr3_length: 15
d_call: .
clone_size: .
j_call: TRBJ1-1
cdr3_nt: TGCGCCAGCAGCCAAGTTGTCGTAAGCAAACCTGAAGCTTTCTTT
cdr3_aa: CASSQVVVSKPEAFF

v_call: TRBV2
cdr3_length: 14
d_call: .
clone_size: .
j_call: TRBJ1-2
cdr3_nt: TGTGCCAGCATTCGGTCACCGGCTAACTATGGCTACACCTTC
cdr3_aa: CASIRSPANYGYTF

v_call: TRBV9
cdr3_length: 15
d_call: TRBD2
clone_size: once
j_call: TRBJ2-1
cdr3_nt: TGTGCCAGCAGCTCCGGACGCGGGAGCTACAATGAGCAGTTCTTC
cdr3_aa: CASSSGRGSYNEQFF

v_call: TRBV27
cdr3_length: 16
d_call: TRBD1
clone_size: .
j_call: TRBJ2-2
cdr3_nt: TGTGCCAGCAGTTTATCCGGGACAGTCAACACCGGGGAGCTGTTTTTT
cdr3_aa: CASSLSGTVNTGELFF

v_call: TRBV5-6
cdr3_length: 13
d_call: .
clone_size: .
j_call: TRBJ1-2
cdr3_nt: TGTGCCAGCAGCCCCGGACAGCCCTATGGCTACACCTTC
cdr3_aa: CASSPGQPYGYTF

v_call: TRBV5-4
cdr3_length: 19
d_call: TRBD2
clone_size: .
j_call: TRBJ2-1
cdr3_nt: TGTGCCAGCCGGACAGCGGGAGACAAATTGGGGGGGTCCTACAATGAGCAGTTCTTC
cdr3_aa: CASRTAGDKLGGSYNEQFF

v_call: TRBV7-3
cdr3_length: 14
d_call: TRBD1
clone_size: .
j_call: TRBJ1-6
cdr3_nt: TGTGCCAGCAGCGCGACAGGGAGAAATTCACCCCTCCACTTT
cdr3_aa: CASSATGRNSPLHF

v_call: TRBV7-8
cdr3_length: 17
d_call: TRBD1
clone_size: .
j_call: TRBJ2-2
cdr3_nt: TGTGCCAGCAGCTTAGCGCCGGGACAGGTGAACACCGGGGAGCTGTTTTTT
cdr3_aa: CASSLAPGQVNTGELFF

v_call: TRBV5-8
cdr3_length: 16
d_call: .
clone_size: few
j_call: TRBJ2-7
cdr3_nt: TGTGCCAGCAGCCGACTGCCCACTAGCCGGGCTTACGAGCAGTACTTC
cdr3_aa: CASSRLPTSRAYEQYF

v_call: TRBV2
cdr3_length: 13
d_call: .
clone_size: few
j_call: TRBJ1-5
cdr3_nt: TGTGCCAGCAGTGGTGGCGGAGATCAGCCCCAGCATTTT
cdr3_aa: CASSGGGDQPQHF

v_call: TRBV7-9
cdr3_length: 14
d_call: .
clone_size: .
j_call: TRBJ1-2
cdr3_nt: TGTGCCAGCAGCATAATCCGGGACACCGATGGCTACACCTTC
cdr3_aa: CASSIIRDTDGYTF

v_call: TRBV9
cdr3_length: 17
d_call: .
clone_size: .
j_call: TRBJ1-3
cdr3_nt: TGTGCCAGCAGCGTAGGGGGCTGGGACATCTCTGGAAACACCATATATTTT
cdr3_aa: CASSVGGWDISGNTIYF

v_call: TRBV7-2
cdr3_length: 15
d_call: TRBD1
clone_size: .
j_call: TRBJ1-4
cdr3_nt: TGTGCCAGCAGTTCGACAGGGGCGGTAGGGGAAAAACTGTTTTTT
cdr3_aa: CASSSTGAVGEKLFF

v_call: TRBV25-1
cdr3_length: 15
d_call: .
clone_size: .
j_call: TRBJ1-6
cdr3_nt: TGTGCCAGCAGTGAGGCCGGGAGGGAAAATTCACCCCTCCACTTT
cdr3_aa: CASSEAGRENSPLHF

v_call: TRBV19
cdr3_length: 15
d_call: .
clone_size: .
j_call: TRBJ2-2
cdr3_nt: TGTGCCAGTAGTATTAAGGCAGGGGCCACCGGGGAGCTGTTTTTT
cdr3_aa: CASSIKAGATGELFF

v_call: TRBV4-1
cdr3_length: 14
d_call: .
clone_size: .
j_call: TRBJ1-2
cdr3_nt: TGCGCCAGCAGCCAAGAGGGGTGGGGGGATGGCTACACCTTC
cdr3_aa: CASSQEGWGDGYTF

v_call: TRBV5-1
cdr3_length: 16
d_call: TRBD2
clone_size: .
j_call: TRBJ2-1
cdr3_nt: TGCGCCAGCAGCTTGTCCCTAGCGGGGGGGCAGAGTGAGCAGTTCTTC
cdr3_aa: CASSLSLAGGQSEQFF

v_call: TRBV14
cdr3_length: 20
d_call: TRBD2
clone_size: .
j_call: TRBJ2-1
cdr3_nt: TGTGCCAGCAGCCAAGATCCCCTTGGTCTAGCGGGACTAAGAGACAATGAGCAGTTCTTC
cdr3_aa: CASSQDPLGLAGLRDNEQFF

v_call: TRBV14
cdr3_length: 15
d_call: TRBD1
clone_size: .
j_call: TRBJ1-2
cdr3_nt: TGTGCCAGCAGCCCCGGACAGGGGGTTAACTATGGCTACACCTTC
cdr3_aa: CASSPGQGVNYGYTF

v_call: TRBV25-1
cdr3_length: 18
d_call: TRBD2
clone_size: .
j_call: TRBJ2-5
cdr3_nt: TGTGCCAGCAGTGAATATTGGACTAGCGGGGGGTATAAAGAGACCCAGTACTTC
cdr3_aa: CASSEYWTSGGYKETQYF

v_call: TRBV4-1
cdr3_length: 15
d_call: .
clone_size: .
j_call: TRBJ2-7
cdr3_nt: TGCGCCAGCAGCCAGAGCAGGGCGACAGTAGGCGAGCAGTACTTC
cdr3_aa: CASSQSRATVGEQYF

v_call: TRBV27
cdr3_length: 13
d_call: .
clone_size: .
j_call: TRBJ2-5
cdr3_nt: TGTGCCAGCACTCCTCGGAGGGGTGAGACCCAGTACTTC
cdr3_aa: CASTPRRGETQYF

v_call: TRBV7-3
cdr3_length: 13
d_call: .
clone_size: .
j_call: TRBJ1-2
cdr3_nt: TGTGCCAGCAGCTTAAATCGGGATTATGGCTACACCTTC
cdr3_aa: CASSLNRDYGYTF

v_call: TRBV19
cdr3_length: 14
d_call: .
clone_size: .
j_call: TRBJ1-2
cdr3_nt: TGTGCCAGTAGTGAAGGGGCCGAAATCTATGGCTACACCTTC
cdr3_aa: CASSEGAEIYGYTF

v_call: TRBV6-6
cdr3_length: 13
d_call: TRBD1
clone_size: .
j_call: TRBJ1-5
cdr3_nt: TGTGCCAGCAGTTACCAGGGGGATCAGCCCCAGCATTTT
cdr3_aa: CASSYQGDQPQHF

v_call: TRBV5-4
cdr3_length: 15
d_call: .
clone_size: .
j_call: TRBJ2-5
cdr3_nt: TGTGCCAGCAGCTTGTACGTGCAGGGCAAAGAGACCCAGTACTTC
cdr3_aa: CASSLYVQGKETQYF

v_call: TRBV2
cdr3_length: 14
d_call: .
clone_size: .
j_call: TRBJ2-1
cdr3_nt: TGTGCCAGCCTAAAGATTGAGTTCGACAATGAGCAGTTCTTC
cdr3_aa: CASLKIEFDNEQFF

v_call: TRBV29-1
cdr3_length: 15
d_call: .
clone_size: .
j_call: TRBJ2-1
cdr3_nt: TGCAGCGTCAGTGCCCGTTTACAGGCCGCGGATGAGCAGTTCTTC
cdr3_aa: CSVSARLQAADEQFF